The 26 T cell receptor beta chains in this list originate from one sample, sequenced in a study of blood T cell repertoires in COVID-19. Some clones are missing from TCRdb's copy, which holds only in-frame ones; the method was immunoSEQ multiplex PCR. The table has about 190,000 clones, around 83% seen once; the top ten hold approximately 6.5%. Sequencing was performed on peripheral blood. The source is a woman between 40 and 55 years old with acute or convalescent COVID-19.

This clone was seen a few times. The rearrangement joins TRBV9 to TRBJ1-5, with D possibly being TRBD1 (5 bases). This CDR3 region has 15 residues. V lost 0 bases and J 2 bases, leaving 9 bases between the germline ends. CDR1 and CDR2 from the germline V gene are SGDLS and YYNGEE. The CDR3 spells CASSVGVGGNQPQHF. The CDR3 bases are TGTGCCAGCAGCGTAGGAGTAGGGGGCAATCAGCCCCAGCATTTT.

In nucleotides, the CDR3 is TGTGCCACCAGTTCCACTAGCGGGGGCACAGATACGCAGTATTTT. It encodes CATSSTSGGTDTQYF. The chain combines TRBV24-1 with TRBJ2-3, with 10 bases identical to TRBD2. The CDR3 totals 15 residues. The germline V gene encodes CDR1 KGHDR and CDR2 SFDVKD. V lost 6 bases to trimming and J lost 1 base; unmatched junction nucleotides: 3.

The chain joins TRBV7-9 to TRBJ2-2; D perhaps matches TRBD2 (6 bases). CDR1 and CDR2 from the germline V gene are SEHNR and FQNEAQ (reference sequence). The CDR3 is 15 residues long. Trimming left V 5 bases short and J 4 bases short, with 14 bases between. The CDR3 DNA reads TGTGCCAGCAGCCGGGACTGGGCGGGCACCGGGGAGCTGTTTTTT. This encodes CASSRDWAGTGELFF.

The chain employs TRBV2 and TRBJ2-1, with 10 bases that match TRBD1. The CDR3 sequence is 14 residues long. CDR1 and CDR2 (germline): SNHLY, FYNNEI. Germline trimming cut 5 bases from V and 7 bases from J; bases unmatched to any gene: 5. The CDR3 nucleotides read TGTGCCAGCAGTTGGGGGGGACAGGGGAATGAGCAGTTCTTC. This gives the protein CASSWGGQGNEQFF. Complete variable domain (other parts from reference TRBV2 and TRBJ2-1): EPEVTQTPSHQVTQMGQEVILRCVPISNHLYFYWYRQILGQKVEFLVSFYNNEISEKSEIFDDQFSVERPDGSNFTLKIRSTKLEDSAMYFCASSWGGQGNEQFFGPGTRLTVL.

The genes are TRBV28 and TRBJ2-1, with 9 bases that match TRBD2. From germline, CDR1 is MDHEN and CDR2 SYDVKM. This CDR3 comprises 13 residues. V gave up 6 bases and J gave up 7 bases; unmatched junction bases: 4. CDR3 nucleotide sequence: TGTGCCAGCAGAAGGGCGGGGGGGAATGAGCAGTTCTTC. This translates into CASRRAGGNEQFF.

This rearrangement joins TRBV15 to TRBJ1-5; 7 positions match TRBD1. The CDR3 contains 18 residues. V was clipped by 1 base and J by 1 base; unmatched bases: 10. In germline, CDR1 is LNHNV, CDR2 YYDKDF (reference sequence). CDR3 nucleotide sequence: TGTGCCACCAGCAGAGGGGGGGTTGGGACAGTCAGCAATCAGCCCCAGCATTTT. Encoded protein: CATSRGGVGTVSNQPQHF.

This chain links TRBV6-1 with TRBJ1-1; 8 bases are a match to TRBD1. The trim removed 2 bases at V and 5 bases at J, leaving 13 bases unmatched. The CDR3 is made up of 17 amino acids. In germline, CDR1 is MNHNS, CDR2 SASEGT. CDR3: CASSEFTGGEIRTEAFF. CDR3 sequence (DNA): TGTGCCAGCAGTGAATTCACAGGGGGTGAGATACGGACTGAAGCTTTCTTT.

This sequence joins TRBV6-5 and TRBJ2-1, with TRBD1 matching over 12 bases. The length of the CDR3 is 15 residues. In germline, CDR1 is MNHEY, CDR2 SVGAGI. V lost 6 bases to trimming and J lost 8 bases; unmatched junction nucleotides: 8. This CDR3 is CASRLSGTGGDEQFF. Written as DNA, the CDR3 is TGTGCCAGCAGACTATCCGGGACAGGGGGCGATGAGCAGTTCTTC.

This clone was detected only a few times. The gene calls are TRBV2 and TRBJ1-1, with TRBD1 as a possible D gene (6 bases). The germline V gene encodes CDR1 SNHLY and CDR2 FYNNEI. V lost 4 bases and J lost 2, with 8 bases in between. This CDR3 spans 13 amino acids. The DNA for the CDR3 is TGTGCCAGCAGTGGGGACACCAACACTGAAGCTTTCTTT. Protein product: CASSGDTNTEAFF.

This clone appeared a few times. The DNA for the CDR3 is TGTGCCAGCAGTGCCGGGAACACTGAAGCTTTCTTT. This gives the protein CASSAGNTEAFF. V gene TRBV25-1 combines with J gene TRBJ1-1, with D unclear. There are 12 residues in the CDR3. V shed 4 bases and J shed 1 base, with 4 bases lying between them. The germline V gene encodes CDR1 MGHDK and CDR2 SYGVNS.

This rearrangement joins TRBV3-1 (or the pseudogene TRBV3-2) to TRBJ2-7, with TRBD1 matching over 7 bases. Germline assignment: CDR1 LGHDT and CDR2 YNNKEL (reference sequence). V trimming: 2 bases; J trimming: 7 bases; junction bases outside the gene matches: 5. CDR3 size: 13 residues. The CDR3 reads CASSQQGEGEQYF. The DNA of the CDR3 is TGTGCCAGCAGCCAACAGGGGGAAGGGGAGCAGTACTTC.

V usage is TRBV15 and J usage is TRBJ1-1; D is unclear. V shed 0 bases and J shed 1 base, with 9 bases lying between them. CDR3 length: 15 residues. The germline gives CDR1 LNHNV, CDR2 YYDKDF (reference sequence). CDR3 sequence: CATSRDRGRNTEAFF. In DNA form, the CDR3 reads TGTGCCACCAGCAGAGATCGGGGAAGGAACACTGAAGCTTTCTTT.

Regarding this clone: The junction differs from germline at one of its ends, possibly a read error. V gene TRBV4-1 combines with J gene TRBJ1-4; D is possibly TRBD1 (6 bases). Germline V gene sequence: CDR1 MGHRA, CDR2 YSYEKL. The CDR3 is 17 amino acids. DNA for the CDR3: TGCGCCAGCAGCCAAGATCCCCCAGGGACAACTATTGAAAAACTGTTTTTT. Its protein is CASSQDPPGTTIEKLFF.

This clone was recorded a few times. This chain uses TRBV4-1 with TRBJ1-3, with 9 bases matching TRBD1. V gave up 4 bases and J gave up 0 bases; unmatched junction bases: 7. This CDR3 is built from 17 residues. Germline loops: CDR1 MGHRA, CDR2 YSYEKL. CDR3 in amino acids: CASSPWGQGISGNTIYF. For the CDR3, the DNA is TGCGCCAGCAGCCCTTGGGGACAGGGTATCTCTGGAAACACCATATATTTT.

V usage is TRBV6-5 and J usage is TRBJ1-1; tentatively, D is TRBD1 (6 bases). This CDR3 is 14 amino acids long. V lost 6 bases to trimming and J lost 5 bases, with 16 bases between them. The germline CDR1 and CDR2 sequences are MNHEY and SVGAGI. The CDR3 spells CASRTGMGKTEAFF. In nucleotides, the CDR3 is TGTGCCAGCAGAACAGGGATGGGGAAAACTGAAGCTTTCTTT.

The J gene is TRBJ2-3, the V gene TRBV6-4; D is uncertain. The CDR3 is 15 residues long. V lost 4 bases and J 1 base, leaving 12 bases between the germline ends. Germline CDR1 reads MRHNA; CDR2 reads SNTAGT. CDR3 region: CASSVAGEGTDTQYF. The CDR3 DNA reads TGTGCCAGCAGTGTTGCCGGTGAGGGCACAGATACGCAGTATTTT.

This chain links TRBV7-2 with TRBJ2-7, with 8 bases fitting TRBD1. Germline V gives CDR1 SGHTA, CDR2 FQGNSA. The CDR3 consists of 16 residues. V was clipped by 3 bases and J by 0 bases; unmatched bases: 7. CDR3 protein: CASSFGTGLLSYEQYF. CDR3 coding DNA: TGTGCCAGCAGCTTTGGGACAGGACTACTCTCCTACGAGCAGTACTTC.

The CDR3 loop reads CASSFLGGVSTDTQYF. The CDR3 nucleotides are TGTGCCAGCAGCTTCTTAGGCGGGGTCAGCACAGATACGCAGTATTTT. The rearrangement joins TRBV7-3 to TRBJ2-3; a possible D gene is TRBD2 (6 bases). The V gene lost 3 bases and the J gene lost 0 bases, with 13 bases spanning the gap. Germline values: CDR1 SGHTA, CDR2 FQGTGA. The CDR3 runs 16 residues.

The V gene is TRBV27, the J gene TRBJ2-7; perhaps TRBD2 as D (7 bases). Germline V gene lookup returns CDR1 MNHEY and CDR2 SMNVEV (reference sequence). This CDR3 contains 12 residues. The V gene lost 7 bases and the J gene lost 7 bases, with 14 bases spanning the gap. The CDR3 nucleotides are TGTGCCAGCACTGGGGGGGGCCGGGAGCAGTACTTC. Protein sequence: CASTGGGREQYF.

The chain combines TRBV14 with TRBJ2-1, with TRBD2 matching over 12 bases. The CDR3 has 15 residues. Germline values: CDR1 SGHDN, CDR2 FVKESK. V trimming: 4 bases; J trimming: 7 bases; junction bases outside the gene matches: 5. This CDR3 reads CASSPSGGASNEQFF. DNA for the CDR3: TGTGCCAGCAGCCCTAGCGGGGGGGCCTCGAATGAGCAGTTCTTC.

The V call is TRBV13, the J call TRBJ1-1; possibly TRBD1 for D (6 bases). The V gene's germline CDR1 is PRHDT and CDR2 FYEKMQ (reference sequence). V lost 5 bases and J 6 bases, leaving 22 bases between the germline ends. The CDR3 sequence is 16 residues long. The CDR3 nucleotides read TGTGCCAGCAGCCCAGAGGGGGATCAGGGCTCCCCTGAAGCTTTCTTT. Its protein is CASSPEGDQGSPEAFF. Variable domain in full (rest from reference TRBV13 and TRBJ1-1): AAGVIQSPRHLIKEKRETATLKCYPIPRHDTVYWYQQGPGQDPQFLISFYEKMQSDKGSIPDRFSAQQFSDYHSELNMSSLELGDSALYFCASSPEGDQGSPEAFFGQGTRLTVV.

The chain combines TRBV7-2 with TRBJ2-7; a possible D gene is TRBD2 (5 bases). Germline CDR1 and CDR2: SGHTA and FQGNSA. This CDR3 contains 12 residues. The V end was cut by 5 bases, the J end by 6 bases, with 11 bases between. CDR3 protein: CASSPREGEQYF. In nucleotides, the CDR3 is TGTGCCAGCAGCCCCCGAGAGGGCGAGCAGTACTTC.

The chain combines TRBV12-3 or TRBV12-4 with TRBJ1-2; no firm D call. The V and J ends lost 5 bases and 6 bases respectively, with 13 bases between them. This CDR3 is 13 amino acids long. The CDR3 DNA sequence: TGTGCCAGCAGTAAACGCGAAAGAGATGGCTACACCTTC. Amino acids: CASSKRERDGYTF.

The rearrangement links TRBV2 to TRBJ1-2; tentative D call: TRBD1 (5 bases). CDR1 and CDR2 (germline): SNHLY, FYNNEI. Trimming cost V 7 bases and J 6 bases, with 12 bases left between them. This CDR3 has 12 amino acids. As DNA, the CDR3 is TGTGCCAGCACTATGACAGTAGATGGCTACACCTTC. Translating gives CASTMTVDGYTF.

This chain connects TRBV24-1 to TRBJ1-5; maybe TRBD1 (6 bases). Germline V gives CDR1 KGHDR, CDR2 SFDVKD. V lost 6 bases to trimming and J lost 5 bases, with 10 bases between them. This CDR3 is 13 amino acids long. DNA of the CDR3: TGTGCCACCAGTCGGACAGTTGATCAGCCCCAGCATTTT. Residues: CATSRTVDQPQHF.

The chain carries TRBV28 and TRBJ2-3; 10 bases are a match to TRBD2. This CDR3 has 17 residues. With V trimmed by 7 bases and J by 7 bases, 17 bases remained unmatched. Germline assignment: CDR1 MDHEN and CDR2 SYDVKM. The CDR3 loop is CASTRQRGGLGGNTQYF. The CDR3 coding sequence is TGTGCCAGCACCCGGCAGCGGGGGGGCCTGGGTGGGAATACGCAGTATTTT.